These T cell receptor beta chains were read from a single sample in a study of T-cell reconstitution after alpha-beta-depleted transplantation in children. Using its own MiXCR run on the PCR reads, TCRdb lists one record per CDR3 protein. The sample carries nearly 350,000 distinct CDR3 sequences, about 16% recorded once. The input for sequencing was PBMCs, mostly from graft donor cells, taken 360 days after TCRalphabeta/CD19-depleted stem cell transplant. The receptors here all came from a male patient between 2 and 15 years old who had a stem cell transplant for acute lymphoblastic leukemia, so the T cells may come from the graft donor. Both conserved end residues are part of each CDR3. The D gene is left open where the match is weak. Some rows have no size entry. The others give once, few or many, or a class for an expanded clone.

NA | TRBJ1-5 | TRBV12-3/TRBV12-4 | few | CASKGRGSQHF | TGTGCCAGCAAGGGCCGCGGGTCCCAGCATTTT
TRBD2 | TRBJ2-2 | TRBV12-3/TRBV12-4 | NA | CASSFTSGSFGELFF | TGTGCCAGCAGTTTCACTAGCGGGAGTTTCGGGGAGCTGTTTTTT
NA | TRBJ2-7 | TRBV2 | few | CASSGLDVSYEQYF | TGTGCCAGCAGTGGACTAGATGTCTCCTACGAGCAGTACTTC
TRBD1 | TRBJ2-2 | TRBV2 | NA | CASSSLPPGQGASGELFF | TGTGCCAGCAGTTCCCTTCCACCGGGACAGGGGGCTAGCGGGGAGCTGTTTTTT
TRBD2 | TRBJ2-1 | TRBV29-1 | NA | CSVEGGLAGGNEQFF | TGCAGCGTTGAGGGGGGACTAGCGGGAGGGAATGAGCAGTTCTTC
NA | TRBJ1-6 | TRBV27 | NA | CASSFGRGWGSLHF | TGTGCCAGCAGTTTCGGCAGGGGCTGGGGGTCCCTCCACTTT
TRBD1 | TRBJ2-7 | TRBV28 | few | CASMGQPSYEQYF | TGTGCCAGCATGGGACAGCCCTCCTACGAGCAGTACTTC
TRBD2 | TRBJ2-1 | TRBV4-2 | NA | CASTQAGGVPNEQFF | TGTGCCAGCACCCAAGCGGGAGGGGTACCCAATGAGCAGTTCTTC
TRBD1 | TRBJ2-7 | TRBV4-1 | NA | CASSPSTGGYEQYF | TGCGCCAGCAGCCCCTCAACAGGGGGCTACGAGCAGTACTTC
NA | TRBJ2-2 | TRBV5-8 | NA | CASSFLRHSTGELFF | TGTGCCAGCAGCTTCCTAAGACACTCCACCGGGGAGCTGTTTTTT
NA | TRBJ2-1 | TRBV14 | few | CASSLQGLRINEQFF | TGTGCCAGCAGCCTCCAAGGGTTACGCATCAATGAGCAGTTCTTC
NA | TRBJ1-1 | TRBV12-3/TRBV12-4 | many | CASSPPRPMNTEAFF | TGTGCCAGCAGTCCACCCCGGCCTATGAACACTGAAGCTTTCTTT
NA | TRBJ1-1 | TRBV10-3 | NA | CAISDRAWNTEAFF | TGTGCCATCAGTGACCGGGCCTGGAACACTGAAGCTTTCTTT
NA | TRBJ2-1 | TRBV9 | NA | CASSFRRAGIYNEQFF | TGTGCCAGCAGCTTCCGCCGGGCCGGAATATACAATGAGCAGTTCTTC
TRBD1 | TRBJ1-5 | TRBV6-2/TRBV6-3 | few | CASTFRQGVGNQPQHF | TGTGCCAGCACCTTCCGACAGGGCGTGGGGAATCAGCCCCAGCATTTT
TRBD1 | TRBJ2-2 | TRBV12-3/TRBV12-4 | many | CASSRQGRTGELFF | TGTGCCAGTTCCAGACAGGGTCGTACCGGGGAGCTGTTTTTT
NA | TRBJ2-1 | TRBV30 | few | CAWSVKEALPEFF | TGTGCCTGGAGTGTCAAAGAGGCTCTACCGGAGTTCTTC
TRBD1 | TRBJ2-1 | TRBV10-3 | many | CAISDGQGGEQFF | TGTGCCATCAGTGACGGACAGGGGGGCGAGCAGTTCTTC